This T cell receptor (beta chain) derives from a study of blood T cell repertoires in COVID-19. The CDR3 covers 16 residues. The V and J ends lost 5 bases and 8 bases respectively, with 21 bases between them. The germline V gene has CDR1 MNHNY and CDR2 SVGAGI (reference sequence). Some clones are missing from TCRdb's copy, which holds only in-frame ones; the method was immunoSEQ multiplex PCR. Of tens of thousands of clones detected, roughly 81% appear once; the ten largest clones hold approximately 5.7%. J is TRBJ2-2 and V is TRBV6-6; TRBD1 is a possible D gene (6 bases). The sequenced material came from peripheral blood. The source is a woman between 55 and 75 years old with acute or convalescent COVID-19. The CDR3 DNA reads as TGTGCCAGCAGTCCCCCGGACAGACACACGGGGGGGGAGCTGTTTTTT. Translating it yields CASSPPDRHTGGELFF.